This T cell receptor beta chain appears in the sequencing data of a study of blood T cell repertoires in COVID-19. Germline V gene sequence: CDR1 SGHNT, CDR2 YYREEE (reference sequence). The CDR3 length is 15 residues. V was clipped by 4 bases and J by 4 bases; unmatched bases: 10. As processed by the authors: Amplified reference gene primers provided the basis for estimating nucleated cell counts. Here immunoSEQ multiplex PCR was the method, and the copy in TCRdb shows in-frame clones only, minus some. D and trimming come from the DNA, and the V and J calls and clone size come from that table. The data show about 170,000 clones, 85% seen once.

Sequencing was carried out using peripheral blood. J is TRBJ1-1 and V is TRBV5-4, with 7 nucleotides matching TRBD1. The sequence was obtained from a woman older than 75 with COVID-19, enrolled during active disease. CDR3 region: CASSTDRVSGTEAFF. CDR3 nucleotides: TGTGCCAGCAGCACCGACAGGGTTTCGGGCACTGAAGCTTTCTTT. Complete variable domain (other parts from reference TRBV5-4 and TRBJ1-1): ETGVTQSPTHLIKTRGQQVTLRCSSQSGHNTVSWYQQALGQGPQFIFQYYREEENGRGNFPPRFSGLQFPNYSSELNVNALELDDSALYLCASSTDRVSGTEAFFGQGTRLTVV.